One sample yielded the 3 T cell receptor beta chains listed below, sequenced in a study of radiotherapy plus CTLA-4 blockade in lung cancer (dated by TCRdb to 2017 to 2018). Receptor libraries were prepared by the immunoSEQ multiplex PCR assay. Not all clones reach the TCRdb copy of this immuneACCESS table, which keeps in-frame sequences only. Checked studies attribute under half of the gap to unresolved V genes and leave the rest unexplained. Here the sample has some 120,000 clones; roughly four fifths occur a single time. About 3.3% of the sample comes from the top ten. Sequenced here: peripheral blood, sampled from a patient treated with radiotherapy plus ipilimumab. The source is a human donor with non-small cell lung cancer that progressed on radiotherapy plus ipilimumab. Some clones in this sample may be carry-over from other donors' samples.

The rearrangement joins TRBV4-2 to TRBJ2-7; 12 bases align to TRBD2. Germline V CDR1 and CDR2: LGHNA, YNFKEQ. The CDR3 consists of 17 residues. J was trimmed by 1 base and V by 2 bases; bases with no gene match: 6. CDR3 bases: TGTGCCAGCAGCCAACTTCTAGCGGGGGGGCCGTCCTACGAGCAGTACTTC. It specifies CASSQLLAGGPSYEQYF.

V is TRBV14 and J is TRBJ2-5, with 12 bases fitting TRBD2. The CDR3 is 16 amino acids. CDR1 and CDR2 from the germline V gene are SGHDN and FVKESK. V lost 0 bases, J lost 3 bases, and 2 bases stayed unmatched. As DNA, the CDR3 is TGTGCCAGCAGCCAAGAACGGACTAGCGGGGAAGAGACCCAGTACTTC. Translated: CASSQERTSGEETQYF. Together with reference TRBV14 and TRBJ2-5, the CDR3 gives the full variable domain: EAGVTQFPSHSVIEKGQTVTLRCDPISGHDNLYWYRRVMGKEIKFLLHFVKESKQDESGMPNNRFLAERTGGTYSTLKVQPAELEDSGVYFCASSQERTSGEETQYFGPGTRLLVL.

This chain links TRBV13 with TRBJ2-7, with D maybe TRBD1 (5 bases). Germline V lookup: CDR1 PRHDT, CDR2 FYEKMQ (reference sequence). The CDR3 spans 15 residues. With 3 bases removed from V and 0 bases from J, the gap between germline ends came to 12 bases. The CDR3 nucleotides read TGTGCCAGCAGCTTCCTGGACATCAGCTCCTACGAGCAGTACTTC. It encodes CASSFLDISSYEQYF. The whole variable domain, remainder taken from reference TRBV13 and TRBJ2-7, is AAGVIQSPRHLIKEKRETATLKCYPIPRHDTVYWYQQGPGQDPQFLISFYEKMQSDKGSIPDRFSAQQFSDYHSELNMSSLELGDSALYFCASSFLDISSYEQYFGPGTRLTVT.